The text below deals with one T cell receptor beta chain. The antigen remains undetermined. This sample was included in a study of OX40 agonist ivuxolimab in advanced cancers. Whole-study results and caveats: Some patients without response likewise showed low normalized clonal expansion. Patients who responded partially at 0.1-3.0 mg/kg showed clonal expansion ranking among the lowest. CD8+ T cells averaged more expanded clones than CD4+.

Using immunoSEQ multiplex PCR, the repertoire was profiled, and TCRdb retains in-frame clones only, with some absent. The data show nearly 110,000 clones, 85% to 95% seen once. The CDR3 totals 14 residues. Germline CDR1 and CDR2: MNHNY and SVGAGI (reference sequence). V gave up 4 bases and J gave up 1 base, with 11 bases separating them. The chain uses TRBV6-6 and TRBJ2-7, with D perhaps matching TRBD1 (6 bases). The specimen was CD4+ or CD8+ T cells sorted from blood, collected in a trial of the OX40 agonist ivuxolimab. This TCR was recovered from an adult with an advanced solid tumor such as melanoma, head and neck, liver or kidney cancer. This CDR3 is CASSFGQLSYEQYF. CDR3 nucleotides: TGTGCCAGCAGTTTTGGACAGCTTTCCTACGAGCAGTACTTC.